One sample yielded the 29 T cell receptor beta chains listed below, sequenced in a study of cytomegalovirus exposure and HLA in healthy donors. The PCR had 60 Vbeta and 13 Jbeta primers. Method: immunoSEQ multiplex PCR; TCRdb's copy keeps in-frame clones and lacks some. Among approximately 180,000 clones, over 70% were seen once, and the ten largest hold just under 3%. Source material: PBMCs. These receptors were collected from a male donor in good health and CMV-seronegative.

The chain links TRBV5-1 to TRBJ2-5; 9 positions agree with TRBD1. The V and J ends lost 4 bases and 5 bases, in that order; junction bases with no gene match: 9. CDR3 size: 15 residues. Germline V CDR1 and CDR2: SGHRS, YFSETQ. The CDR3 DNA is TGCGCCAGCAGCAGGACAGGGGAAGGTGGGGAGACCCAGTACTTC. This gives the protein CASSRTGEGGETQYF.

The CDR3 protein is CASSLTGDQETQYF. The DNA of the CDR3 is TGTGCCAGCAGCTTAACAGGGGACCAAGAGACCCAGTACTTC. J is TRBJ2-5 and V is TRBV7-3, with D tentatively TRBD1 (5 bases). The CDR3 extends over 14 amino acids. Trimming removed 0 bases at V and 0 bases at J, with 5 bases between. Germline V CDR1 and CDR2: SGHTA, FQGTGA.

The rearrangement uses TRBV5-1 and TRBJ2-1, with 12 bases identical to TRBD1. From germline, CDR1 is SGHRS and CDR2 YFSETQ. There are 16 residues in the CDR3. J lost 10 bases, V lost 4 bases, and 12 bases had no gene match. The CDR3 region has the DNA TGCGCCAGCAGCCGGATCCCGGGACAGGGGGCGCGGGAGCAGTTCTTC. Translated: CASSRIPGQGAREQFF.

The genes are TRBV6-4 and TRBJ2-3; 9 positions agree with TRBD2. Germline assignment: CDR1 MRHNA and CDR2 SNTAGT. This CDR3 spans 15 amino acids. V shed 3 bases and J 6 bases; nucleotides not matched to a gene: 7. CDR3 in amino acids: CASSDSGGPWDTQYF. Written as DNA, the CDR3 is TGTGCCAGCAGTGATAGCGGGGGCCCCTGGGATACGCAGTATTTT.

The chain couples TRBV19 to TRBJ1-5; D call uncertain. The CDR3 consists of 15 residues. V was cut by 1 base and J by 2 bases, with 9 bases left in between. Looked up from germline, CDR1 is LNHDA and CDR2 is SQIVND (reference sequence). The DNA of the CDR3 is TGTGCCAGTAGTATAGGTGGGCCGGGCAATCAGCCCCAGCATTTT. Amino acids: CASSIGGPGNQPQHF.

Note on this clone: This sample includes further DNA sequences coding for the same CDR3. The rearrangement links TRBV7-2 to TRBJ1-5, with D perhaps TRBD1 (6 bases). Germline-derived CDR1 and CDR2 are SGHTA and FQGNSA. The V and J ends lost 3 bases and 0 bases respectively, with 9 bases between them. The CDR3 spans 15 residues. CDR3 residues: CASSFKGDSNQPQHF. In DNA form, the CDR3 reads TGTGCCAGCAGCTTCAAGGGGGATAGCAATCAGCCCCAGCATTTT.

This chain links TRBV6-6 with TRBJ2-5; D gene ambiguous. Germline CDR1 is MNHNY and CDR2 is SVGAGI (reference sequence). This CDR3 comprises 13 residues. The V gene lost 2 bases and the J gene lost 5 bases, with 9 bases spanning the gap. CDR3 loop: CASSYPIRETQYF. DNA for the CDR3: TGTGCCAGCAGTTACCCTATCAGGGAGACCCAGTACTTC.

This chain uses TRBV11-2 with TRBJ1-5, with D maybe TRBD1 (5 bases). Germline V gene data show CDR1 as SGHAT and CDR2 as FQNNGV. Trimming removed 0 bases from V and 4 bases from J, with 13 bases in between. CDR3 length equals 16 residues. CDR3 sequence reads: CASSLDSRQWNQPQHF. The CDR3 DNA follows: TGTGCCAGCAGCTTAGATTCGAGACAGTGGAATCAGCCCCAGCATTTT.

CDR3: CASSVAARTEAFF. The CDR3 DNA follows: TGTGCCAGCAGCGTAGCGGCTAGGACTGAAGCTTTCTTT. The chain carries TRBV9 and TRBJ1-1; no firm D call. V was trimmed by 0 bases and J by 5 bases, leaving 8 bases between them. The CDR3 sequence is 13 residues long. Per the germline V gene, CDR1 is SGDLS and CDR2 is YYNGEE.

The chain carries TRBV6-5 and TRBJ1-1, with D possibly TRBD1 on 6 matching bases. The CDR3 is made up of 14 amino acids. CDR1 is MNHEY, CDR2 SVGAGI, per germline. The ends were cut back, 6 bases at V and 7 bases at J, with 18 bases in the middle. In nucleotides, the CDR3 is TGTGCCAGCAGCCCGACAGGTCCTCGGGGTGAAGCTTTCTTT. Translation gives CASSPTGPRGEAFF.

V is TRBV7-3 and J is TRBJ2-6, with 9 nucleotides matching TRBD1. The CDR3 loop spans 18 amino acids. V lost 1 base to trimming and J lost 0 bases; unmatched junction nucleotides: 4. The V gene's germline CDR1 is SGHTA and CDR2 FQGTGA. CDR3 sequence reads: CASSLRGQGASGANVLTF. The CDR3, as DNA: TGTGCCAGCAGCTTAAGGGGACAGGGAGCCTCTGGGGCCAACGTCCTGACTTTC. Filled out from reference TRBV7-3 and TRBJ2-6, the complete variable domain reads GAGVSQTPSNKVTEKGKYVELRCDPISGHTALYWYRQSLGQGPEFLIYFQGTGAADDSGLPNDRFFAVRPEGSVSTLKIQRTERGDSAVYLCASSLRGQGASGANVLTFGAGSRLTVL.

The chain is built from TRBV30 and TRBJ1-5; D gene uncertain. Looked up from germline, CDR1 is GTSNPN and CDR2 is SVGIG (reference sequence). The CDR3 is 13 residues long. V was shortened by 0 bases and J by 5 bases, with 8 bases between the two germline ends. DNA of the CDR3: TGTGCCTGGAGTGTACACGGGTATCAGCCCCAGCATTTT. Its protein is CAWSVHGYQPQHF. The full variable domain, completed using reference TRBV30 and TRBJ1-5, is SQTIHQWPATLVQPVGSPLSLECTVEGTSNPNLYWYRQAAGRGLQLLFYSVGIGQISSEVPQNLSASRPQDRQFILSSKKLLLSDSGFYLCAWSVHGYQPQHFGDGTRLSIL.

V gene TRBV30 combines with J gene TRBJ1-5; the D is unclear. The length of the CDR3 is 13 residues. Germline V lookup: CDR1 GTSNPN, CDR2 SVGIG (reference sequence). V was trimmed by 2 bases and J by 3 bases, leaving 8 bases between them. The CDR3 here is CAWSRSLNQPQHF. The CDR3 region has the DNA TGTGCCTGGAGTAGGAGTCTCAATCAGCCCCAGCATTTT.

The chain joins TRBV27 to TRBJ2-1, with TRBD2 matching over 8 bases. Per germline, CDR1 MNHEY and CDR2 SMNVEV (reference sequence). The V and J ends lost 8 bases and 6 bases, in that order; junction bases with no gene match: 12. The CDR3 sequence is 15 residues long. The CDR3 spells CASRTSGNSINEQFF. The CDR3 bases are TGTGCCAGCCGAACTAGCGGCAACTCTATCAATGAGCAGTTCTTC.

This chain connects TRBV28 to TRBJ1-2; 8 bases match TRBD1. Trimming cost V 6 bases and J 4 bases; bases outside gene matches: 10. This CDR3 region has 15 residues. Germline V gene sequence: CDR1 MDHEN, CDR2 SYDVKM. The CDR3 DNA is TGTGCCAGCAGCTTAATCAGGGGGCGTGGCTATGGCTACACCTTC. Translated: CASSLIRGRGYGYTF.

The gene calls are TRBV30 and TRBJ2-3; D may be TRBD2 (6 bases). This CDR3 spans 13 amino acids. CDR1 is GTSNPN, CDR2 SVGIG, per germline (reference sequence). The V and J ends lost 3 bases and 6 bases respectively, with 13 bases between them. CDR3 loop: CAWSTGVGDTQYF. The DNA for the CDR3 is TGTGCCTGGAGCACGGGAGTGGGTGATACGCAGTATTTT. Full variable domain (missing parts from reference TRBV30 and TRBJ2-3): SQTIHQWPATLVQPVGSPLSLECTVEGTSNPNLYWYRQAAGRGLQLLFYSVGIGQISSEVPQNLSASRPQDRQFILSSKKLLLSDSGFYLCAWSTGVGDTQYFGPGTRLTVL.

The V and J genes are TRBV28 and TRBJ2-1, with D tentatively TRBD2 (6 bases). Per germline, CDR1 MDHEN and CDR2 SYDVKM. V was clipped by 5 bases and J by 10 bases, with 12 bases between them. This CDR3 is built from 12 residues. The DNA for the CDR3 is TGTGCCAGCAGTCCAACGGCGGGGGAGCAGTTCTTC. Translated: CASSPTAGEQFF. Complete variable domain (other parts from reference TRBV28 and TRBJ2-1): DVKVTQSSRYLVKRTGEKVFLECVQDMDHENMFWYRQDPGLGLRLIYFSYDVKMKEKGDIPEGYSVSREKKERFSLILESASTNQTSMYLCASSPTAGEQFFGPGTRLTVL.

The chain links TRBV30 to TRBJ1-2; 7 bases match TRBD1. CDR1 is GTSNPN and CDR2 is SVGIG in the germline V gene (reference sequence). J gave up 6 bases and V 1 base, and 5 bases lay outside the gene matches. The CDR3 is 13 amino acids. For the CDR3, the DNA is TGTGCCTGGAGTGCTCCCGGGACAGATGGCTACACCTTC. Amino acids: CAWSAPGTDGYTF.

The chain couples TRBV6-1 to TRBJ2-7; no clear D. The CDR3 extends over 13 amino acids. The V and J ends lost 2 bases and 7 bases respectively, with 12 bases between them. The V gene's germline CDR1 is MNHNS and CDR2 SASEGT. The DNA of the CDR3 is TGTGCCAGCAGTGAATCTCCCTCGCGGGAGCAGTACTTC. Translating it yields CASSESPSREQYF.

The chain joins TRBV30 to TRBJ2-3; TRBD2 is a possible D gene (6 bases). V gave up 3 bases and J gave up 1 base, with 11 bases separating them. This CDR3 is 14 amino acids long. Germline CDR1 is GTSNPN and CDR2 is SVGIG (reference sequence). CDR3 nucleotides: TGTGCCTGGAGGGGACTCCGGGGCACAGATACGCAGTATTTT. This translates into CAWRGLRGTDTQYF.

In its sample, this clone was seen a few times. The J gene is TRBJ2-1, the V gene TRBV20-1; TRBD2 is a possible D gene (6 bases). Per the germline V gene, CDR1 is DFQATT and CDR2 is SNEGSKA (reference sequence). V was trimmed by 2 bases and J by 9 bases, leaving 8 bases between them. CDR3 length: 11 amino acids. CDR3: CSARLGLEQFF. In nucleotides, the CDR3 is TGCAGTGCTAGATTGGGACTTGAGCAGTTCTTC.

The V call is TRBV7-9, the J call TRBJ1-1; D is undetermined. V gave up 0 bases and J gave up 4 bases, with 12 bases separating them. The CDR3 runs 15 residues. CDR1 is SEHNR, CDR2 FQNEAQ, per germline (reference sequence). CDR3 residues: CASSLAAHGGTEAFF. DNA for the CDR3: TGTGCCAGCAGCTTAGCGGCCCATGGAGGCACTGAAGCTTTCTTT.

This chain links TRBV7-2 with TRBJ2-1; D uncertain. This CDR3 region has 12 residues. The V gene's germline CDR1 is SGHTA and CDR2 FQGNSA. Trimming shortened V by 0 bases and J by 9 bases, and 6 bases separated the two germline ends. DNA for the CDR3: TGTGCCAGCAGCTTAGCGTACTTTGAGCAGTTCTTC. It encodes CASSLAYFEQFF.

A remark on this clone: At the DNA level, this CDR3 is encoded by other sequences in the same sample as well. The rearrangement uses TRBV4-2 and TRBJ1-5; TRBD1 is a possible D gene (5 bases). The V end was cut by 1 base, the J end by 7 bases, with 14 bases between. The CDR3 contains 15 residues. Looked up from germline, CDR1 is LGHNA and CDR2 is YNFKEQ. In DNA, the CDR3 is TGTGCCAGCAGCCAAGGACAGAGGTCGGGCCAGCCCCAGCATTTT. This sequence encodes CASSQGQRSGQPQHF.

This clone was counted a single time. The CDR3 sequence is CASSLYGISNTGELFF. In DNA form, the CDR3 reads TGTGCCAGCAGTCTATACGGGATATCGAACACCGGGGAGCTGTTTTTT. The rearrangement uses TRBV2 and TRBJ2-2, with D possibly being TRBD2 (5 bases). Germline V lookup: CDR1 SNHLY, CDR2 FYNNEI. The CDR3 is made up of 16 amino acids. V lost 5 bases to trimming and J lost 0 bases, with 13 bases between them.

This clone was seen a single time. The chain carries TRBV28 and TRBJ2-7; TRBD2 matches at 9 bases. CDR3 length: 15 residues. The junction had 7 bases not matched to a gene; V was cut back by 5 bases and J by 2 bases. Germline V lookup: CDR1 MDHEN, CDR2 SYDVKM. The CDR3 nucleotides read TGTGCCAGCAGTCCGGAAGCGGGAGGCCCCTACGAGCAGTACTTC. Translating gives CASSPEAGGPYEQYF. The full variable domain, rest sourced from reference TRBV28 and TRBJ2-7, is DVKVTQSSRYLVKRTGEKVFLECVQDMDHENMFWYRQDPGLGLRLIYFSYDVKMKEKGDIPEGYSVSREKKERFSLILESASTNQTSMYLCASSPEAGGPYEQYFGPGTRLTVT.

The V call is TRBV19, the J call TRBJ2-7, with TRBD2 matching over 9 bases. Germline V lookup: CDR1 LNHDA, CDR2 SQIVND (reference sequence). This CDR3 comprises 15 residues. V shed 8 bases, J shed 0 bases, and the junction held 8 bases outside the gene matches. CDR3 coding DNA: TGTGCCAGTTCCCTGACTAGCGGAGCCTCCTACGAGCAGTACTTC. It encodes CASSLTSGASYEQYF.

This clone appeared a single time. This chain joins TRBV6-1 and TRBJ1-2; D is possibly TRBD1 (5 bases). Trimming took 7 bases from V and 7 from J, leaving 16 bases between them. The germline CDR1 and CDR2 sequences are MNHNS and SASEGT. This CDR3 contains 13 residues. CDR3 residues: CASTKRGPRGYTF. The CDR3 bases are TGTGCCAGCACCAAAAGGGGTCCCCGTGGCTACACCTTC.

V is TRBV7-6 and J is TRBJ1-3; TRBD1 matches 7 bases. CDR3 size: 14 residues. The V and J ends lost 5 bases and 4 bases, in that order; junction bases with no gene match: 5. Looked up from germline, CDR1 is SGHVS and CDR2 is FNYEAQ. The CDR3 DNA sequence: TGTGCCAGCAGCACGACAGGGTTGGGAAACACCATATATTTT. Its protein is CASSTTGLGNTIYF. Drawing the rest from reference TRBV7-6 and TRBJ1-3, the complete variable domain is GAGVSQSPRYKVTKRGQDVALRCDPISGHVSLYWYRQALGQGPEFLTYFNYEAQQDKSGLPNDRFSAERPEGSISTLTIQRTEQRDSAMYRCASSTTGLGNTIYFGEGSWLTVV.